What follows describes a single T cell receptor beta chain. Trimming removed 1 base from V and 5 bases from J, with 2 bases in between. The CDR3 is made up of 12 amino acids. From germline, CDR1 is MNHEY and CDR2 SVGAGI. The data were obtained in a study of regulatory T cells in long-lasting Graves disease. Both iRepertoire HTBI primers and Arm-PCR of CDR3 regions were used to build the TCR beta libraries. Via MiXCR, TCRdb re-called the multiplex PCR reads, giving one row per CDR3 protein. The data hold hundreds of thousands of distinct CDR3 sequences, with roughly 16% observed a single time. The time point was: newly diagnosed GD, antithyroid drugs for less than 3 months. With RNA extracted from PBMCs as input, the TCR library was made. This same sample was also part of a study on T cells in Graves' hyperthyroidism and ophthalmopathy.

The rearrangement links TRBV6-5 to TRBJ1-4; D gene ambiguous. The sequence derives from a woman aged 40-65 years with Graves disease. The source was peripheral blood mononuclear cells (PBMCs), collected at new diagnosis, from a patient treated with antithyroid drugs. DNA for the CDR3: TGTGCCAGCAGTTACTTAAATGAAAAACTGTTTTTT. The encoded protein is CASSYLNEKLFF.